Sequencing of this T cell receptor beta chain was carried out in a study of regulatory T cells in long-lasting Graves disease. At the level of the study: Graves' disease counted as persistent after over 5 years of antithyroid drugs with positive TSH receptor antibodies.

Notes on the study in general: There were preferences for TRBV28, TRBJ1-2 and TRBJ2-5 in persistent disease. Public clonotype sharing was higher in persistent than newly diagnosed patients.

Building of the TCR beta libraries involved iRepertoire HTBI primers and Arm-PCR of CDR3 regions. TCRdb reanalysed the multiplex PCR reads using MiXCR and keeps one entry per CDR3 protein. This sample carries roughly 400,000 distinct CDR3 sequences, roughly a fifth of them seen once, and the ten largest clones take roughly an eighth. Time point of the sample: persistent/refractory GD, antithyroid drugs over 5 years with positive TRAb. The TCR library was made from RNA extracted from PBMCs. The CDR3 is made up of 13 amino acids. J lost 7 bases, V lost 5 bases, and 5 bases had no gene match. CDR1 and CDR2 (germline): SGHAT, FQNNGV. Worth noting for this clonotype: Antigen specificity is unknown.

The clonotype originates from a female donor with Graves disease. The chain links TRBV11-2 to TRBJ2-1, with 7 bases aligning to TRBD1. The specimen comprised peripheral blood mononuclear cells (PBMCs), sampled when the disease was refractory, from a patient treated with antithyroid drugs. In DNA, the CDR3 is TGTGCCAGCAGCGTTCTACAGGGGAATGAGCAGTTCTTC. Encoded protein: CASSVLQGNEQFF.